The clone carrying this T cell receptor (beta chain) has a count of ten or more. Its antigen is undetermined. This sample is part of a study of T cell responses to AZD1222 COVID-19 vaccine. Generated by immunoSEQ multiplex PCR, the TCRdb table keeps only in-frame clones and is missing some. The table shows roughly 79,000 clones, with 92% occurring only once. Regarding the study as a whole: Across the whole spike, CD4 TCRs peaked at regions 160-218 and 743-854. Only a handful of people who got AZD1222 tested seropositive at baseline. Unmutated regions of variants are reportedly targeted by nearly half of spike-specific TCRs.

This clonotype was obtained from an adult in good health. This sample comprised peripheral blood, obtained on day 0 of MenACWY control vaccination.

CDR3 DNA sequence: TGTGCCATCAGAAAATTGGGGATCTACACTGAAGCTTTCTTT. Its translation: CAIRKLGIYTEAFF. The chain has TRBV10-3 and TRBJ1-1, with unresolved D. Trimming pared 6 bases from V and 3 bases from J, leaving 14 bases between. The CDR3 runs 14 residues. Germline V gene data show CDR1 as ENHRY and CDR2 as SYGVKD.